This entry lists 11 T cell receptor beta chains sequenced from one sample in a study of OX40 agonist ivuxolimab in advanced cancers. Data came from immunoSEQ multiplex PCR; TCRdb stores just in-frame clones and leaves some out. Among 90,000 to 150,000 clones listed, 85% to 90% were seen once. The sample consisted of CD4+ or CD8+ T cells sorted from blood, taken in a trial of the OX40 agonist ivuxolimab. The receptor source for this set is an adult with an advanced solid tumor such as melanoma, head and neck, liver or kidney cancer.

CDR3 nucleotide sequence: TGTGCCAGCAGCCCGAGGACAGGGGAACTGAATGGCTACACCTTC. This encodes CASSPRTGELNGYTF. V and J are TRBV5-6 and TRBJ1-2, with TRBD1 matching over 9 bases. This CDR3 has 15 residues. Germline loops: CDR1 SGHDT, CDR2 YYEEEE. The trim removed 4 bases at V and 6 bases at J, leaving 10 bases unmatched.

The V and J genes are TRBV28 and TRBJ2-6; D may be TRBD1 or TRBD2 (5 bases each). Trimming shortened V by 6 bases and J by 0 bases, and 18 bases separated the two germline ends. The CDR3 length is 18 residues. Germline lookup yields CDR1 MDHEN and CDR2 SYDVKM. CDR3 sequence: CASSSGTASNSGANVLTF. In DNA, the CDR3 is TGTGCCAGCAGCTCCGGGACGGCCAGCAACTCTGGGGCCAACGTCCTGACTTTC.

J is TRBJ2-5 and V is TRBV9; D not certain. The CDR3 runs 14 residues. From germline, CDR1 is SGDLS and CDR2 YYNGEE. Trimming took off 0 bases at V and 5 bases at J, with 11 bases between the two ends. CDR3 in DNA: TGTGCCAGCAGCGTAGGGCCTACAGACGAGACCCAGTACTTC. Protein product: CASSVGPTDETQYF.

Written as DNA, the CDR3 is TGCGCCAGCAGCGACGTGGGTTGGGGCACTGAAGCTTTCTTT. Translated, it gives CASSDVGWGTEAFF. V is TRBV5-1 and J is TRBJ1-1; no clear D gene. V was trimmed by 4 bases and J by 4 bases, leaving 14 bases between them. Germline V gene sequence: CDR1 SGHRS, CDR2 YFSETQ. The CDR3 has 14 amino acids.

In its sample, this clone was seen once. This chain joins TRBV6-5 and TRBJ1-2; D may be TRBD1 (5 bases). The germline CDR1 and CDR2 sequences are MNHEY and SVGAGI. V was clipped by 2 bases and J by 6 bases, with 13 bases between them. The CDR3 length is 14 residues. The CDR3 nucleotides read TGTGCCAGCAGTTACCAGGGCTTTCGAGATGGCTACACCTTC. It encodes CASSYQGFRDGYTF.

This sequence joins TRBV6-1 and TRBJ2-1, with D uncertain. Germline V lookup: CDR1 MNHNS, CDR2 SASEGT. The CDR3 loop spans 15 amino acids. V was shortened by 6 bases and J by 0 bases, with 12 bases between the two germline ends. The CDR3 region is CASSLDASSYNEQFF. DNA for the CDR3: TGTGCCAGCAGCCTGGACGCGAGCTCCTACAATGAGCAGTTCTTC.

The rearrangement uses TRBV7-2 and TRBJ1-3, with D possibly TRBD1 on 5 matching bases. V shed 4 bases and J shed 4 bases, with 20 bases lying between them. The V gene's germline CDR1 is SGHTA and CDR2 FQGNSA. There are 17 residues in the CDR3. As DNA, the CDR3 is TGTGCCAGCAGCTCTCTAGTAAGGGGAGAGGGCGGAAACACCATATATTTT. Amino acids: CASSSLVRGEGGNTIYF.

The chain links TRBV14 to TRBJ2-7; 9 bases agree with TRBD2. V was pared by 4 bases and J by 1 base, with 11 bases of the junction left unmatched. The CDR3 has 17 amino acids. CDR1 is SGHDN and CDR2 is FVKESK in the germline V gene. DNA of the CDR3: TGTGCCAGCAGCCCCCCTGCGGCAGCGGGGGGATCCTACGAGCAGTACTTC. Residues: CASSPPAAAGGSYEQYF.

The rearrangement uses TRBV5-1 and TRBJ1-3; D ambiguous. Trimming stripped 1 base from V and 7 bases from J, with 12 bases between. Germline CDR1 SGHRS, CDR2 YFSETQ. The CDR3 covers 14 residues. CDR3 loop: CASSLHGYDNTIYF. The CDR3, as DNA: TGCGCCAGCAGCTTGCATGGTTACGATAACACCATATATTTT.

CDR3 in amino acids: CASSLGWGQGATYEQYF. The CDR3 nucleotides read TGTGCCAGCAGCTTAGGCTGGGGACAGGGGGCGACCTACGAGCAGTACTTC. The V and J genes are TRBV7-2 and TRBJ2-7; 12 bases align to TRBD1. This CDR3 region has 17 residues. CDR1 and CDR2 (germline): SGHTA, FQGNSA. With 1 base clipped from V and 2 bases from J, the junction kept 6 bases outside the gene matches.

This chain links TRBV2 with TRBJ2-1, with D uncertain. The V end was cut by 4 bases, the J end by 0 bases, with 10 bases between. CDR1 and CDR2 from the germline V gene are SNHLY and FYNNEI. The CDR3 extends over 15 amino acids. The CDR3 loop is CASSVEQSSYNEQFF. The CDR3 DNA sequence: TGTGCCAGCAGTGTCGAACAGTCCTCCTACAATGAGCAGTTCTTC.